Listed below are T cell receptor beta chains from one sample, sequenced in a study of OX40 agonist ivuxolimab in advanced cancers. Some clones are missing from TCRdb's copy, which holds only in-frame ones; the method was immunoSEQ multiplex PCR. The repertoire holds around 76,000 clones, with about 87% as singletons. Material: CD4+ or CD8+ T cells sorted from blood, obtained in a trial of the OX40 agonist ivuxolimab. These receptors were taken from an adult with an advanced solid tumor such as melanoma, head and neck, liver or kidney cancer. Each CDR3 is given with its conserved first and last residue. The D gene is left open where the match is weak. Clone sizes are given selectively: once, few, many, or a class where the clone is expanded.

V	size	D	J	CDR3	DNA
TRBV5-4	-	-	TRBJ2-2	CASSLAGQITGELFF	TGTGCCAGCAGCCTAGCCGGGCAAATCACCGGGGAGCTGTTTTTT
TRBV14	-	-	TRBJ2-7	CASSQGRRYEQYF	TGTGCCAGCAGCCAAGGAAGACGTTACGAGCAGTACTTC
TRBV5-6	-	TRBD1	TRBJ2-5	CASSQVGTGEQYF	TGTGCCAGCAGCCAAGTGGGGACAGGAGAGCAGTACTTC
TRBV6-5	-	-	TRBJ1-6	CASSRGIDSSPLHF	TGTGCCAGCAGTCGTGGGATCGACTCTTCACCCCTCCACTTT
TRBV6-6	-	TRBD1	TRBJ2-7	CASSRQGSREQYF	TGTGCCAGCAGCAGACAGGGGTCTCGCGAGCAGTACTTC
TRBV5-1	-	TRBD1	TRBJ1-2	CASSRQQGSNYGYTF	TGCGCCAGCAGCCGTCAACAGGGGTCTAACTATGGCTACACCTTC
TRBV30	-	TRBD2	TRBJ2-2	CAVLGLATGELFF	TGTGCTGTCCTAGGACTAGCCACCGGGGAGCTGTTTTTT
TRBV25-1	once	-	TRBJ2-3	CASSDPSRGTDTQYF	TGTGCCAGCAGTGATCCCTCCCGGGGCACAGATACGCAGTATTTT
TRBV30	-	TRBD1	TRBJ2-2	CGSAGGGGELFF	TGTGGGAGCGCAGGGGGTGGCGGGGAGCTGTTTTTT
TRBV7-9	-	TRBD1	TRBJ1-2	CASSLTTGQGASGYTF	TGTGCCAGCAGCTTAACTACGGGACAGGGGGCGAGTGGCTACACCTTC
TRBV5-1	-	-	TRBJ2-3	CASSLALQNTDTQYF	TGCGCCAGCAGCTTGGCTTTACAGAACACAGATACGCAGTATTTT
TRBV6-1	few	-	TRBJ1-5	CASRDWAQPQHF	TGTGCCAGCAGGGACTGGGCTCAGCCCCAGCATTTT
TRBV6-6	-	TRBD2	TRBJ2-4	CASRGSSGGPKNIQYF	TGTGCCAGCAGGGGATCTAGCGGGGGACCCAAAAACATTCAGTACTTC
TRBV4-1	-	TRBD2	TRBJ2-5	CASSQGPPGLAGPGYQETQYF	TGCGCCAGCAGCCAAGGTCCCCCTGGACTAGCGGGACCCGGGTACCAAGAGACCCAGTACTTC
TRBV5-4	-	-	TRBJ2-5	CASSFERTVGETQYF	TGTGCCAGCAGCTTCGAAAGGACTGTTGGGGAGACCCAGTACTTC
TRBV18	-	TRBD1	TRBJ2-2	CASSPRQGTDTGELFF	TGTGCCAGCTCACCTAGACAGGGAACGGACACCGGGGAGCTGTTTTTT
TRBV10-2	-	-	TRBJ2-2	CASRRQGPDTGELFF	TGCGCCAGCAGGAGACAAGGCCCGGACACCGGGGAGCTGTTTTTT
TRBV6-6	once	-	TRBJ2-3	CASSTAGADTQYF	TGTGCCAGCAGTACGGCAGGGGCTGATACGCAGTATTTT
TRBV7-9	-	TRBD1	TRBJ2-1	CASSFRGLGEQFF	TGTGCCAGCAGCTTTAGGGGGCTGGGTGAGCAGTTCTTC
TRBV6-5	-	-	TRBJ2-6	CASSYSGSSGANVLTF	TGTGCCAGCAGTTACTCGGGGAGCTCTGGGGCCAACGTCCTGACTTTC
TRBV12-5	-	-	TRBJ2-1	CASGLGVGSYNEQFF	TGTGCTAGTGGTTTAGGGGTTGGCTCCTACAATGAGCAGTTCTTC
TRBV19	-	-	TRBJ2-6	CASSKNDPEGANVLTF	TGTGCCAGTAGTAAAAACGACCCAGAGGGGGCCAACGTCCTGACTTTC